This T cell receptor beta chain was identified during a study of shared clonotypes between healthy human individuals. Measured with immunoSEQ multiplex PCR; TCRdb has only the in-frame clones, and not every one. The sample lists about half a million clones, around 80% occurring once. Looked up from germline, CDR1 is SNHLY and CDR2 is FYNNEI. The V gene end was trimmed by 7 bases and the J gene end by 4 bases; junction bases not matched to a gene: 10. CDR3 length equals 14 residues. This chain uses TRBV2 with TRBJ2-7, with 7 bases aligning to TRBD1. The clonotype was recovered from a middle-aged woman in good health. Some clones in this sample may be carry-over from other donors' samples. The sample consisted of PBMCs. CDR3 sequence (DNA): TGTGCCAGCACCGAGGGGACAGTGAGTTACGAGCAGTACTTC. This codes for CASTEGTVSYEQYF.